The TCR beta chain described here comes from a study of T cells in Graves' hyperthyroidism and ophthalmopathy. CDR3 length equals 14 residues. Trimming shortened V by 8 bases and J by 4 bases, and 15 bases separated the two germline ends. Germline V gene sequence: CDR1 MDHEN, CDR2 SYDVKM. RNA transcripts gave rise to amplified TCR beta CDR3 regions. HTBI primers were used for first-round RT-PCR of the TCR CDR3. TCRdb processed the multiplex PCR reads anew with MiXCR; each CDR3 protein has one entry. The sample contains about 500,000 distinct CDR3 sequences, over 35% of which appear only once. Ten or more counts support this clonotype.

This TCR came from an adult woman with Graves' disease, either hyperthyroidism or ophthalmopathy (not recorded which). Sequencing used peripheral blood or thyroid tissue (not recorded which). The genes are TRBV28 and TRBJ1-3; D remains unclear. CDR3 region: CASFQTMGGNTIYF. In DNA form, the CDR3 reads TGTGCCAGCTTCCAGACGATGGGCGGAAACACCATATATTTT.